Listed here is a single T cell receptor beta chain. Its antigen is undetermined. One end of the junction does not line up with germline, which may come from a read error. The data are from a study of tumor and adjacent non-tumor tissue in lung cancer. Study-wide background: Histology: about 13 adenocarcinoma, a couple of squamous cell carcinoma, 1 small cell lung cancer.

General study points: Shorter survival was associated with higher TCR diversity in tumors.

Three rounds of nested PCR, following a modified ARM-PCR protocol, produced the TCRbeta library. In TCRdb, the multiplex PCR reads were re-called with MiXCR into one record per CDR3 protein. This repertoire shows over 60,000 distinct CDR3 sequences, around 73% found once; its top ten account for 28%. Germline CDR1 and CDR2: SGHNT and YYREEE (reference sequence). The CDR3 is made up of 13 amino acids. No cell sorting was done before RNA was extracted from the tissue. The receptor comes from a man between 60 and 75 years old with non-small cell lung cancer. Sequencing was carried out using lung tumor tissue. The J gene is TRBJ2-7, the V gene TRBV5-4; TRBD1 aligns across 7 bases. The CDR3 sequence: CDSSPDRVYEQYF. The CDR3 bases are TGTGACAGCAGCCCCGACAGGGTTTACGAGCAGTACTTC. Combining the CDR3 with reference TRBV5-4 and TRBJ2-7 gives the whole variable domain ETGVTQSPTHLIKTRGQQVTLRCSSQSGHNTVSWYQQALGQGPQFIFQYYREEENGRGNFPPRFSGLQFPNYSSELNVNALELDDSALYLCDSSPDRVYEQYFGPGTRLTVT.